A single sample is the source of the 18 T cell receptor beta chains below, sequenced in a study of response to subunit inactivated influenza vaccine. TCRdb independently ran MiXCR on the RT-PCR reads; one entry per CDR3 protein. Counted here are about 570,000 distinct CDR3 sequences, about 10% occurring once; the ten biggest clones make up about 11%. These same data were also listed under a study on T cells expressing NK-cell markers. That paper adds: cDNA encoding TCR beta was synthesized via 5'RACE template switching incorporating UMIs.

The source material was PBMCs from blood, sampled on the day of vaccination. These receptors came from a man in his fifties or sixties who received an inactivated influenza vaccine.

The rearrangement uses TRBV28 and TRBJ2-1; D is ambiguous. In germline, CDR1 is MDHEN, CDR2 SYDVKM. This CDR3 is built from 15 residues. Trimming removed 9 bases from V and 4 bases from J, with 19 bases in between. CDR3 coding DNA: TGTGCCAGTTACCCGGTCCACAGTGTATACAATGAGCAGTTCTTC. Its protein product is CASYPVHSVYNEQFF. The variable domain in full, with the rest retrieved from reference TRBV28 and TRBJ2-1, is DVKVTQSSRYLVKRTGEKVFLECVQDMDHENMFWYRQDPGLGLRLIYFSYDVKMKEKGDIPEGYSVSREKKERFSLILESASTNQTSMYLCASYPVHSVYNEQFFGPGTRLTVL.

This clonotype came up many times. The chain recombines TRBV5-1 with TRBJ1-1, with 9 bases aligning to TRBD1. The germline V gene has CDR1 SGHRS and CDR2 YFSETQ. With V trimmed by 4 bases and J by 4 bases, 5 bases remained unmatched. This CDR3 has 14 amino acids. The CDR3 DNA reads TGCGCCAGCAGCCTGACAGGGGGTCCCACTGAAGCTTTCTTT. Amino acids: CASSLTGGPTEAFF.

This clonotype was observed at least ten times. The chain joins TRBV12-3 or TRBV12-4 to TRBJ2-5; D remains ambiguous. This CDR3 has 13 residues. Trimming left V 7 bases short and J 2 bases short, with 11 bases between. CDR3 sequence (DNA): TGTGCCAGCACCATCGCACATCAAGAGACCCAGTACTTC. Protein product: CASTIAHQETQYF.

This clonotype was counted only a few times. The V gene is TRBV20-1, the J gene TRBJ1-3, with no clear D. Trimming stripped 3 bases from V and 0 bases from J, with 9 bases between. This CDR3 has 14 amino acids. Germline V CDR1 and CDR2: DFQATT, SNEGSKA (reference sequence). The DNA of the CDR3 is TGCAGTGCTAGGTCACCGGGCTCTGGAAACACCATATATTTT. Amino acid sequence: CSARSPGSGNTIYF.

V is TRBV5-5 and J is TRBJ2-7; D call uncertain. V lost 4 bases and J lost 2, with 13 bases in between. The CDR3 extends over 14 amino acids. Germline V CDR1 and CDR2: SGHKS, YYEKEE (reference sequence). This CDR3 reads CASSPGQSAYEQYF. The CDR3 DNA follows: TGTGCCAGCAGCCCCGGGCAGTCGGCCTACGAGCAGTACTTC.

This clonotype was detected a few times. The chain has TRBV7-9 and TRBJ2-7; 11 nucleotides agree with TRBD1. This CDR3 is 15 amino acids long. Germline CDR1 and CDR2: SEHNR and FQNEAQ (reference sequence). V lost 5 bases to trimming and J lost 4 bases; unmatched junction nucleotides: 7. CDR3 loop: CASSPGTGGRYEQYF. The CDR3 nucleotides read TGTGCCAGCAGCCCCGGGACAGGGGGGAGGTACGAGCAGTACTTC.

This clonotype was observed a handful of times. V gene TRBV3-1 combines with J gene TRBJ2-3, with D tentatively TRBD1 (6 bases). The germline CDR1 and CDR2 sequences are LGHDT and YNNKEL (reference sequence). Trimming left V 5 bases short and J 0 bases short, with 18 bases between. This CDR3 contains 17 residues. CDR3 sequence: CASSEARQAASTDTQYF. Here the CDR3 DNA reads TGTGCCAGCAGCGAAGCCCGACAGGCAGCTAGCACAGATACGCAGTATTTT.

The chain joins TRBV28 to TRBJ2-7; TRBD1 is a possible D gene (6 bases). CDR1 and CDR2 (germline): MDHEN, SYDVKM. The CDR3 loop spans 16 amino acids. V lost 4 bases and J 6 bases, leaving 22 bases between the germline ends. CDR3 nucleotide sequence: TGTGCCAGCAGTTATCAACAACAGGGAATTCTCTCCGAGCAGTACTTC. It codes for CASSYQQQGILSEQYF.

This chain uses TRBV20-1 with TRBJ2-3; 11 nucleotides align to TRBD2. The germline V gene encodes CDR1 DFQATT and CDR2 SNEGSKA (reference sequence). CDR3 length: 17 amino acids. Trimming removed 0 bases from V and 5 bases from J; junction bases left unmatched: 10. This chain's CDR3 is CSARDVLAGGGRDTQYF. The CDR3 nucleotides read TGCAGTGCTAGAGATGTGCTAGCGGGAGGAGGGAGAGATACGCAGTATTTT.

The CDR3: CASSQRVVETQYF. The CDR3 nucleotides are TGTGCCAGCAGCCAAAGGGTGGTAGAGACCCAGTACTTC. The chain combines TRBV3-1 with TRBJ2-5; D not certain. The germline V and J ends were trimmed by 2 bases and 4 bases, with 8 bases remaining between them. The germline V gene has CDR1 LGHDT and CDR2 YNNKEL (reference sequence). The CDR3 spans 13 residues.

This clonotype has only a few counts. The rearrangement links TRBV7-2 to TRBJ2-7; tentative D call: TRBD1 (5 bases). V lost 0 bases and J lost 5, with 14 bases in between. CDR3 length: 15 residues. Germline values: CDR1 SGHTA, CDR2 FQGNSA. DNA of the CDR3: TGTGCCAGCAGCTTAGCCGGACAAGGATTCGACGAGCAGTACTTC. Protein: CASSLAGQGFDEQYF.

CDR3 protein: CSATHRGGYEQYF. The DNA of the CDR3 is TGCAGTGCCACTCACAGGGGAGGCTACGAGCAGTACTTC. V gene TRBV20-1 combines with J gene TRBJ2-7, with D possibly TRBD1 on 7 matching bases. The CDR3 runs 13 residues. Trimming cost V 6 bases and J 3 bases, with 15 bases left between them. In germline, CDR1 is DFQATT, CDR2 SNEGSKA (reference sequence).

This clonotype was detected many times. The V call is TRBV21-1, the J call TRBJ2-3; the table assigns TRBD1, which was not confirmed against the DNA. TRBV21-1 is designated a pseudogene. The CDR3 consists of 17 residues. The CDR3 nucleotides read TGTGCCAGCAGCAGATTACAACAGGGGATCAGCACAGATACGCAGTATTTT. Amino acid sequence: CASSRLQQGISTDTQYF.

This chain links TRBV12-3 or TRBV12-4 with TRBJ2-7, with D possibly being TRBD2 (5 bases). CDR3 length equals 13 residues. Trimming cost V 8 bases and J 2 bases, with 13 bases left between them. The CDR3 sequence is CASQLGSTYEQYF. Here the CDR3 DNA reads TGTGCCAGCCAATTGGGGAGTACCTACGAGCAGTACTTC.

This chain connects TRBV4-1 to TRBJ1-5, with D possibly TRBD1 on 5 matching bases. Germline values: CDR1 MGHRA, CDR2 YSYEKL. V shed 1 base and J shed 2 bases, with 6 bases lying between them. CDR3 length: 14 amino acids. CDR3 coding DNA: TGCGCCAGCAGCCAAGCCAGGGGCAATCAGCCCCAGCATTTT. Translation gives CASSQARGNQPQHF.

The chain carries TRBV12-3 or TRBV12-4 and TRBJ2-3; 9 bases align to TRBD2. CDR3 length: 15 amino acids. After removal of 6 bases from V and 5 bases from J, the junction contained 9 bases not matched to a gene. The CDR3 DNA reads TGTGCCAGCAGGATGACTAGCGGTGGGCAAGATACGCAGTATTTT. This encodes CASRMTSGGQDTQYF.

This clonotype was seen a few times. The CDR3 nucleotides are TGTGCCAGCAGTCACTACACAGAGAACACTGAAGCTTTCTTT. The encoded protein is CASSHYTENTEAFF. The rearrangement links TRBV12-3 or TRBV12-4 to TRBJ1-1; D is uncertain. Between the trimmed V and J ends, which lost 5 bases and 1 base, there was a span of 11 bases. The CDR3 runs 14 residues.

This clonotype was seen only a few times. The genes are TRBV12-3 or TRBV12-4 and TRBJ1-4, with TRBD1 as a possible D gene (6 bases). This CDR3 comprises 16 residues. Trimming left V 6 bases short and J 1 base short, with 15 bases between. The CDR3 bases are TGTGCCAGCAGCGACTCCGCCAGGGGAACTAATGAAAAACTGTTTTTT. It encodes CASSDSARGTNEKLFF.